This entry describes one TCR beta chain. This sample is part of a study of control samples from healthy donors and cancer patients. Some clones are missing from TCRdb's copy, which holds only in-frame ones; the method was immunoSEQ multiplex PCR. This sample has 150,000 to 200,000 clones, with around 90% found just once. The clonotype comes from a woman aged 40 to 50 in good health. Sequencing was performed on blood.

CDR3 residues: CASSESGGNEQFF. For the CDR3, the DNA is TGCGCCAGCAGTGAGTCAGGGGGCAATGAGCAGTTCTTC. The rearrangement uses TRBV10-1 and TRBJ2-1; tentative D call: TRBD1 (6 bases). The CDR3 runs 13 residues. Between the trimmed V and J ends, which lost 0 bases and 6 bases, there was a span of 6 bases. Per germline, CDR1 WNHNN and CDR2 SYGVQD (reference sequence).